These 29 T cell receptor beta chains came from one sample sequenced in a study of blood T cell repertoires in COVID-19. Data came from immunoSEQ multiplex PCR; TCRdb stores just in-frame clones and leaves some out. The sample carries around 70,000 clones, roughly 85% recorded once. Sequencing input: peripheral blood. The source is a woman aged 55-70 years with acute or convalescent COVID-19.

The rearrangement uses TRBV7-8 and TRBJ2-3; 15 bases line up with TRBD2. The CDR3 is 17 residues long. CDR1 is SGHVS, CDR2 FQNEAQ, per germline. Unmatched junction bases numbered 5, after V lost 4 bases and J lost 3 bases. CDR3 sequence reads: CASSSGTSGGLTDTQYF. Here the CDR3 DNA reads TGTGCCAGCAGCTCCGGGACTAGCGGGGGGCTGACAGATACGCAGTATTTT. Using reference TRBV7-8 and TRBJ2-3 for the parts outside the CDR3, the full variable domain is GAGVSQSPRYKVAKRGQDVALRCDPISGHVSLFWYQQALGQGPEFLTYFQNEAQLDKSGLPSDRFFAERPEGSVSTLKIQRTQQEDSAVYLCASSSGTSGGLTDTQYFGPGTRLTVL.

The chain carries TRBV7-8 and TRBJ1-3, with TRBD1 matching 7 bases. V was pared by 3 bases and J by 1 base, with 12 bases of the junction left unmatched. The CDR3 extends over 18 amino acids. Germline CDR1 reads SGHVS; CDR2 reads FQNEAQ. The DNA for the CDR3 is TGTGCCAGCAGCTTTTTAGGGGGCGGCCAGATTTCTGGAAACACCATATATTTT. This codes for CASSFLGGGQISGNTIYF.

V and J are TRBV19 and TRBJ1-5; TRBD1 might be the D (6 bases). Per the germline V gene, CDR1 is LNHDA and CDR2 is SQIVND (reference sequence). V was pared by 4 bases and J by 4 bases, with 11 bases between. CDR3 size: 14 residues. The CDR3 loop is CASSTGAGNQPQHF. The DNA of the CDR3 is TGTGCCAGTAGTACAGGGGCAGGTAATCAGCCCCAGCATTTT.

The table lists this clone with a few counts. The rearrangement links TRBV4-1 to TRBJ1-4, with TRBD1 identical over 7 bases. Germline CDR1 and CDR2: MGHRA and YSYEKL. The CDR3 contains 17 residues. With 1 base clipped from V and 3 bases from J, the junction kept 8 bases outside the gene matches. CDR3 DNA sequence: TGCGCCAGCAGCCAAGTCCAGGGGGGTTTGTCTAATGAAAAACTGTTTTTT. As protein: CASSQVQGGLSNEKLFF.

The CDR3 bases are TGTGCCAGCAGTCTAACATTGACAGGACAAGAGACCCAGTACTTC. This sequence encodes CASSLTLTGQETQYF. The gene calls are TRBV11-2 and TRBJ2-5; tentative D call: TRBD1 (6 bases). CDR3 length: 15 residues. Germline lookup yields CDR1 SGHAT and CDR2 FQNNGV. V shed 6 bases and J shed 2 bases, with 16 bases lying between them.

This clone has more than one count but fewer than ten. This chain links TRBV7-8 with TRBJ1-2; 8 bases align to TRBD1. Trimming at V came to 5 bases and at J to 4 bases, leaving 15 bases not matched to a gene. The CDR3 contains 17 residues. Germline CDR1 is SGHVS and CDR2 is FQNEAQ. The CDR3: CASSIRQGSVSFYGYTF. The DNA of the CDR3 is TGTGCCAGCAGCATAAGACAGGGGTCCGTTTCCTTCTATGGCTACACCTTC.

The chain employs TRBV28 and TRBJ1-2; a weak D match, TRBD1 (6 bases). CDR1 is MDHEN, CDR2 SYDVKM, per germline. The V end was cut by 1 base, the J end by 4 bases, with 10 bases between. The CDR3 length is 14 residues. CDR3 bases: TGTGCCAGCAGTTTATTTGGGGGCGGCTATGGCTACACCTTC. It translates to CASSLFGGGYGYTF.

V is TRBV27 and J is TRBJ1-1; no clear D gene. The V and J ends lost 0 bases and 11 bases respectively, with 13 bases between them. This CDR3 region has 13 residues. Per the germline V gene, CDR1 is MNHEY and CDR2 is SMNVEV (reference sequence). The CDR3 here is CASSLSSRDGAFF. Written as DNA, the CDR3 is TGTGCCAGCAGTTTATCGAGTCGTGATGGTGCTTTCTTT.

V usage is TRBV7-3 and J usage is TRBJ2-1; 9 nucleotides line up with TRBD2. The CDR3 is 16 amino acids. Looked up from germline, CDR1 is SGHTA and CDR2 is FQGTGA. J lost 8 bases, V lost 2 bases, and 10 bases had no gene match. The CDR3 region has the DNA TGTGCCAGCAGCTTACGGCGAGCGGGAGGCCGGGATGAGCAGTTCTTC. Translation: CASSLRRAGGRDEQFF.

V and J are TRBV9 and TRBJ2-7, with 10 bases lining up with TRBD2. The CDR3 consists of 15 residues. The germline V gene encodes CDR1 SGDLS and CDR2 YYNGEE. V lost 0 bases to trimming and J lost 3 bases; unmatched junction nucleotides: 3. CDR3 in DNA: TGTGCCAGCAGCGTAGGGGCTAGCGGGAGCTACGAGCAGTACTTC. Its protein product is CASSVGASGSYEQYF. Looking up the rest from reference TRBV9 and TRBJ2-7 gives the full variable domain: DSGVTQTPKHLITATGQRVTLRCSPRSGDLSVYWYQQSLDQGLQFLIQYYNGEERAKGNILERFSAQQFPDLHSELNLSSLELGDSALYFCASSVGASGSYEQYFGPGTRLTVT.

The V call is TRBV2, the J call TRBJ2-7; unclear D gene. Looked up from germline, CDR1 is SNHLY and CDR2 is FYNNEI. The V end was cut by 7 bases, the J end by 6 bases, with 7 bases between. This CDR3 contains 10 residues. In DNA form, the CDR3 reads TGTGCCAGCACCAACACCGAGCAGTACTTC. It is translated as CASTNTEQYF.

The chain joins TRBV30 to TRBJ1-3; no firm D call. This CDR3 has 10 residues. V lost 7 bases and J lost 8, with 9 bases in between. The germline CDR1 and CDR2 sequences are GTSNPN and SVGIG (reference sequence). CDR3 coding DNA: TGTGCCTACTATCTGGACACCATATATTTT. It encodes CAYYLDTIYF.

This clone appeared a single time. The chain links TRBV6-6 to TRBJ1-1, with TRBD1 as a possible D gene (5 bases). The CDR3 has 14 amino acids. V was cut by 0 bases and J by 9 bases, with 14 bases left in between. Germline-derived CDR1 and CDR2 are MNHNY and SVGAGI (reference sequence). In nucleotides, the CDR3 is TGTGCCAGCAGTTACTCCGACGACGGGGGTAAAGCTTTCTTT. This sequence encodes CASSYSDDGGKAFF.

V is TRBV19 and J is TRBJ2-7; 8 bases align to TRBD1. This CDR3 spans 13 amino acids. Trimming removed 5 bases from V and 6 bases from J; junction bases left unmatched: 6. The germline gives CDR1 LNHDA, CDR2 SQIVND (reference sequence). CDR3 bases: TGTGCCAGTAGTGCGGACAGGGCGGGCGAGCAGTACTTC. As protein: CASSADRAGEQYF.

The V and J genes are TRBV9 and TRBJ1-4; TRBD1 aligns across 8 bases. The V gene end was trimmed by 3 bases and the J gene end by 3 bases; junction bases not matched to a gene: 7. The CDR3 covers 16 residues. The germline V gene encodes CDR1 SGDLS and CDR2 YYNGEE. The CDR3: CASSGTGLRANEKLFF. Written as DNA, the CDR3 is TGTGCCAGCAGCGGGACAGGGTTGCGGGCTAATGAAAAACTGTTTTTT.

This clone came up once. The chain couples TRBV6-1 to TRBJ2-7; 10 nucleotides agree with TRBD1. J gave up 3 bases and V 5 bases, and 7 bases lay outside the gene matches. The CDR3 totals 15 residues. Germline V gene data show CDR1 as MNHNS and CDR2 as SASEGT. In DNA form, the CDR3 reads TGTGCCAGCAGTTCGGGGACAGGGGTAGTCTACGAGCAGTACTTC. As protein: CASSSGTGVVYEQYF.

The CDR3 sequence: CASSPGALSGNTIYF. The CDR3 DNA sequence: TGTGCCAGCAGCCCGGGAGCACTCTCTGGAAACACCATATATTTT. The V call is TRBV28, the J call TRBJ1-3; no clear D. Germline CDR1 is MDHEN and CDR2 is SYDVKM. V lost 6 bases to trimming and J lost 0 bases, with 12 bases between them. This CDR3 comprises 15 residues. Together with reference TRBV28 and TRBJ1-3, the CDR3 gives the full variable domain: DVKVTQSSRYLVKRTGEKVFLECVQDMDHENMFWYRQDPGLGLRLIYFSYDVKMKEKGDIPEGYSVSREKKERFSLILESASTNQTSMYLCASSPGALSGNTIYFGEGSWLTVV.

The rearrangement links TRBV2 to TRBJ1-3; 8 nucleotides line up with TRBD1. Per germline, CDR1 SNHLY and CDR2 FYNNEI. Trimming cost V 6 bases and J 4 bases; bases outside gene matches: 8. The CDR3 covers 15 residues. CDR3 in DNA: TGTGCCAGCAGATTCCAGGGGGCGTCGGGAAACACCATATATTTT. Its translation: CASRFQGASGNTIYF. The full variable domain, rest sourced from reference TRBV2 and TRBJ1-3, is EPEVTQTPSHQVTQMGQEVILRCVPISNHLYFYWYRQILGQKVEFLVSFYNNEISEKSEIFDDQFSVERPDGSNFTLKIRSTKLEDSAMYFCASRFQGASGNTIYFGEGSWLTVV.

The chain combines TRBV6-1 with TRBJ1-2; a possible D gene is TRBD1 (5 bases). Per germline, CDR1 MNHNS and CDR2 SASEGT. Trimming left V 1 base short and J 4 bases short, with 10 bases between. The CDR3 consists of 14 residues. This CDR3 is CASSEVQERYGYTF. In nucleotides, the CDR3 is TGTGCCAGCAGTGAAGTACAGGAGCGCTATGGCTACACCTTC.

The chain has TRBV5-6 and TRBJ2-3; unclear D gene. From germline, CDR1 is SGHDT and CDR2 YYEEEE. V lost 2 bases, J lost 1 base, and 17 bases lay in between. The CDR3 sequence is 17 residues long. The CDR3 loop is CASSFGGRSFGTDTQYF. The CDR3 DNA reads as TGTGCCAGCAGCTTTGGTGGCAGGTCATTTGGCACAGATACGCAGTATTTT.

This chain uses TRBV6-5 with TRBJ1-2; D might be TRBD1 (6 bases). The CDR3 is made up of 14 amino acids. The germline V gene has CDR1 MNHEY and CDR2 SVGAGI. V was trimmed by 2 bases and J by 1 base, leaving 8 bases between them. The CDR3 here is CASSYRRGNYGYTF. The CDR3 DNA is TGTGCCAGCAGTTACCGCAGGGGTAACTATGGCTACACCTTC.

As regards this clone: Other DNA sequences in the sample encode the same CDR3. V gene TRBV7-3 combines with J gene TRBJ2-5, with 8 bases fitting TRBD2. This CDR3 comprises 15 residues. The V segment lost 1 base and the J segment 5 bases; nucleotides outside the gene matches: 6. The germline CDR1 and CDR2 sequences are SGHTA and FQGTGA. CDR3: CASSLRGLGQETQYF. The CDR3 coding sequence is TGTGCCAGCAGCTTAAGGGGACTAGGACAGGAGACCCAGTACTTC.

This chain joins TRBV27 and TRBJ2-7; tentative D call: TRBD2 (5 bases). Germline CDR1 and CDR2: MNHEY and SMNVEV (reference sequence). The CDR3 length is 14 residues. The ends were cut back, 4 bases at V and 4 bases at J, with 14 bases in the middle. CDR3 in amino acids: CASSWTGSSYEQYF. The DNA of the CDR3 is TGTGCCAGCAGTTGGACGGGGAGCTCGTACGAGCAGTACTTC.

V usage is TRBV19 and J usage is TRBJ1-4; TRBD1 matches at 9 bases. The CDR3 is 17 amino acids. Germline V gene sequence: CDR1 LNHDA, CDR2 SQIVND (reference sequence). Unmatched junction bases numbered 8, after V lost 4 bases and J lost 2 bases. The CDR3 protein is CASSTPGQGITNEKLFF. CDR3 in DNA: TGTGCCAGTAGTACACCCGGACAGGGGATTACTAATGAAAAACTGTTTTTT. The whole variable domain, remainder taken from reference TRBV19 and TRBJ1-4, is DGGITQSPKYLFRKEGQNVTLSCEQNLNHDAMYWYRQDPGQGLRLIYYSQIVNDFQKGDIAEGYSVSREKKESFPLTVTSAQKNPTAFYLCASSTPGQGITNEKLFFGSGTQLSVL.

The rearrangement joins TRBV28 to TRBJ1-2; D gene uncertain. There are 13 residues in the CDR3. Germline assignment: CDR1 MDHEN and CDR2 SYDVKM. Trimming stripped 5 bases from V and 3 bases from J, with 10 bases between. CDR3 coding DNA: TGTGCCAGCAGTGGTGGGCCGGACTATGGCTACACCTTC. Translated, it gives CASSGGPDYGYTF.

The genes are TRBV7-2 and TRBJ1-2; D perhaps matches TRBD1 (5 bases). V shed 0 bases and J shed 0 bases, with 8 bases lying between them. The V gene's germline CDR1 is SGHTA and CDR2 FQGNSA. This CDR3 has 15 residues. As DNA, the CDR3 is TGTGCCAGCAGCTTAGCGCCGGGGGCTAACTATGGCTACACCTTC. It is translated as CASSLAPGANYGYTF.

The rearrangement links TRBV14 to TRBJ1-1; 8 nucleotides match TRBD1. CDR3 size: 14 residues. Germline CDR1 reads SGHDN; CDR2 reads FVKESK. The V and J ends lost 2 bases and 6 bases, in that order; junction bases with no gene match: 5. The CDR3 nucleotides are TGTGCCAGCAGCCAAACAGGGGGAGGGGCTGAAGCTTTCTTT. Protein sequence: CASSQTGGGAEAFF.

V is TRBV27 and J is TRBJ1-2, with 10 bases aligning to TRBD1. The J segment lost 8 bases and the V segment lost 5 bases, leaving 17 bases of the junction unmatched. The CDR3 runs 17 residues. Per the germline V gene, CDR1 is MNHEY and CDR2 is SMNVEV (reference sequence). CDR3 sequence: CASSLVGTGADAGGYTF. The CDR3 bases are TGTGCCAGCAGTCTTGTTGGGACAGGGGCAGATGCGGGGGGCTACACCTTC.

This rearrangement joins TRBV11-2 to TRBJ1-1; D gene uncertain. V lost 5 bases and J lost 3, with 10 bases in between. The germline gives CDR1 SGHAT, CDR2 FQNNGV. This CDR3 is built from 13 residues. The CDR3 spells CASSPRADTEAFF. The DNA of the CDR3 is TGTGCCAGCAGCCCACGAGCCGACACTGAAGCTTTCTTT.